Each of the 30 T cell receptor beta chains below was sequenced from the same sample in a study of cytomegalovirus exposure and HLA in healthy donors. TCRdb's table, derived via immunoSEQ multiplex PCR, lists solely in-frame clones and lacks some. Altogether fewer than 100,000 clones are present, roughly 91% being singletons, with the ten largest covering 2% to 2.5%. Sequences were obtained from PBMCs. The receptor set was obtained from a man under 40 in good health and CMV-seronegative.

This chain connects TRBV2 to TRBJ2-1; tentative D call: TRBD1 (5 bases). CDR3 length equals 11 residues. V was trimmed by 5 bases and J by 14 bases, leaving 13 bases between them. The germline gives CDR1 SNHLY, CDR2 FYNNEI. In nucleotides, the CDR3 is TGTGCCAGCAGTTTGGGGCCAGAAGAGTTCTTC. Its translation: CASSLGPEEFF.

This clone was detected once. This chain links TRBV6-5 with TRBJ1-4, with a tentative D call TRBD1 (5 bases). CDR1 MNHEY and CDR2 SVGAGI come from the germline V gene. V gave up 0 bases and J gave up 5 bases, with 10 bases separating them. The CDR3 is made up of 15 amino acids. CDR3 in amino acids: CASSYSWRGNEKLFF. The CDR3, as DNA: TGTGCCAGCAGTTACTCGTGGAGGGGAAATGAAAAACTGTTTTTT.

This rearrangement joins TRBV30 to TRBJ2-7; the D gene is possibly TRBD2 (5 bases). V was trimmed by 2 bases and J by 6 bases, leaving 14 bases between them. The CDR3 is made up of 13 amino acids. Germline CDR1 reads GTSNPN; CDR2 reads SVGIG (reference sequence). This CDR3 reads CAWSQTSGGEQYF. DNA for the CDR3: TGTGCCTGGAGTCAGACCTCTGGAGGCGAGCAGTACTTC.

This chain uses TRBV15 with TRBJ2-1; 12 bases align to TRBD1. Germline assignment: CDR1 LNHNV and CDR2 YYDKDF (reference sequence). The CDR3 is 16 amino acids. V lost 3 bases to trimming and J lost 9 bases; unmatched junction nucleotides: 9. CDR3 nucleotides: TGTGCCACCAGCAGTAACCGGGACAGGGGGCTAGGTGAGCAGTTCTTC. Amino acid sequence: CATSSNRDRGLGEQFF.

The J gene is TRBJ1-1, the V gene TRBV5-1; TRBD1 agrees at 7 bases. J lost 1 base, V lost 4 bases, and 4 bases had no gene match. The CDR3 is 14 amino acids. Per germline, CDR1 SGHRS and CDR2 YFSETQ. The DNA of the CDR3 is TGCGCCAGCAGCACGGGACAGCCGAACACTGAAGCTTTCTTT. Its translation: CASSTGQPNTEAFF.

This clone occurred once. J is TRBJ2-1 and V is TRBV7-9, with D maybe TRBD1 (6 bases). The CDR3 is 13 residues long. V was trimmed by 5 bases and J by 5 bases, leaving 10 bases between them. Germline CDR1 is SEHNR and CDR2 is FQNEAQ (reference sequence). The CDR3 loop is CASSPRDNNEQFF. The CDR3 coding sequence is TGTGCCAGCAGCCCTCGGGACAACAATGAGCAGTTCTTC.

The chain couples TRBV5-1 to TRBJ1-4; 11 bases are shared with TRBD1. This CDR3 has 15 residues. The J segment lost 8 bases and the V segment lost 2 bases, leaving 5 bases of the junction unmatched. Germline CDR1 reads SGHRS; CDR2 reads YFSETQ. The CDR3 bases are TGCGCCAGCAGCTTAGGACAGGGGGCAAGCGAAAAACTGTTTTTT. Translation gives CASSLGQGASEKLFF.

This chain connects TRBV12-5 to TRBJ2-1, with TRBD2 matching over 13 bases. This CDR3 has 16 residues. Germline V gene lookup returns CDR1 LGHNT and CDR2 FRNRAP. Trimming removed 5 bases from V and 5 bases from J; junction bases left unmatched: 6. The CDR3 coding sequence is TGTGCTAGTGGTCTGACTAGCGGGGGGCCCGACAATGAGCAGTTCTTC. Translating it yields CASGLTSGGPDNEQFF.

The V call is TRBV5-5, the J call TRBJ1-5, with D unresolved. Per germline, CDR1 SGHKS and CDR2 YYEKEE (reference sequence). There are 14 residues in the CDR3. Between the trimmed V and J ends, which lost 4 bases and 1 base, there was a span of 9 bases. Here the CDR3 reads CASSLTRSNQPQHF. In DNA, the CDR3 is TGTGCCAGCAGCCTCACCAGGAGCAATCAGCCCCAGCATTTT.

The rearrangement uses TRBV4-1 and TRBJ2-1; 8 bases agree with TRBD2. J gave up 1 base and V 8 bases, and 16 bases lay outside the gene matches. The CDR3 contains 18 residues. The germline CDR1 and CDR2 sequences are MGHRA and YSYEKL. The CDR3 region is CASVQGGRTEGSYNEQFF. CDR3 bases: TGCGCCAGCGTTCAGGGCGGGAGGACGGAGGGATCCTACAATGAGCAGTTCTTC.

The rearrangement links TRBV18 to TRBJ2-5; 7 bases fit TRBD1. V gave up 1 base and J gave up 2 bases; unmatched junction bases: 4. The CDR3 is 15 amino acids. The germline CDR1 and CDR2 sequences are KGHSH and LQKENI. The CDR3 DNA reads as TGTGCCAGCTCACCACGACAGGGTTTACAAGAGACCCAGTACTTC. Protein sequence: CASSPRQGLQETQYF. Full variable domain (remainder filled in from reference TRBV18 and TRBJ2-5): NAGVMQNPRHLVRRRGQEARLRCSPMKGHSHVYWYRQLPEEGLKFMVYLQKENIIDESGMPKERFSAEFPKEGPSILRIQQVVRGDSAAYFCASSPRQGLQETQYFGPGTRLLVL.

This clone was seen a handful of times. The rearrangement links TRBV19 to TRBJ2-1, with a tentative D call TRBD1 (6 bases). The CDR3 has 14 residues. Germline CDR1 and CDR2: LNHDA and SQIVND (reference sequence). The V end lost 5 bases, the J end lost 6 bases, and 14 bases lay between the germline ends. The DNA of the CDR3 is TGTGCCAGTAGTGTGAGATTGGGGGCCAATGAGCAGTTCTTC. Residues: CASSVRLGANEQFF.

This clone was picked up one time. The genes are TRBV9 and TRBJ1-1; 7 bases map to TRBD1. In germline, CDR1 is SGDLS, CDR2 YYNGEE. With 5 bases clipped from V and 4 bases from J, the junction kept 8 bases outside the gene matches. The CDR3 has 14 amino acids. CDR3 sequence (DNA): TGTGCCAGCAGAGTGGAGGGGGCCGTCACTGAAGCTTTCTTT. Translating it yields CASRVEGAVTEAFF.

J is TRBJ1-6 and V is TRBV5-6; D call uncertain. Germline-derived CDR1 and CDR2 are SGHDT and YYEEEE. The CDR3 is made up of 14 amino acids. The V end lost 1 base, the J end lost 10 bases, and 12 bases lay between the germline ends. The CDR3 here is CASSLSMGGSPLHF. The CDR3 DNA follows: TGTGCCAGCAGCTTGTCCATGGGAGGATCACCCCTCCACTTT.

DNA of the CDR3: TGTGCCAGCAGCCCTGGTGACAGGGACACTGAAGCTTTCTTT. It specifies CASSPGDRDTEAFF. The chain recombines TRBV28 with TRBJ1-1; 7 nucleotides match TRBD1. This CDR3 is 14 amino acids long. V lost 6 bases to trimming and J lost 3 bases; unmatched junction nucleotides: 7. Germline lookup yields CDR1 MDHEN and CDR2 SYDVKM.

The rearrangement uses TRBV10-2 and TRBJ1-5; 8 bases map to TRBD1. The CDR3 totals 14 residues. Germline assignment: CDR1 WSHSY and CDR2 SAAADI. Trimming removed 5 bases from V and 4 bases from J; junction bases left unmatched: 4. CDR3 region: CASSYDRGNQPQHF. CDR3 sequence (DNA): TGCGCCAGCAGTTACGACAGGGGAAATCAGCCCCAGCATTTT.

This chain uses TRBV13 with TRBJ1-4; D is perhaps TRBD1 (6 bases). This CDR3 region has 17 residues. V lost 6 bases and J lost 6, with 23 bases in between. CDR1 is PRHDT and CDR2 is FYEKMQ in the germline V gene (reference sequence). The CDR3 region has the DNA TGTGCCAGCAGGTCCCTGCGATTGTCGGACAGAGATGAAAAACTGTTTTTT. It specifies CASRSLRLSDRDEKLFF.

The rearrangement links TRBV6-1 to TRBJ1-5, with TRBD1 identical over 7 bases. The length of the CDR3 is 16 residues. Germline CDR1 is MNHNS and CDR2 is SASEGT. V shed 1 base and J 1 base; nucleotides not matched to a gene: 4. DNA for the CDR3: TGTGCCAGCAGTGAAGGGTACAGGGGCAGCAATCAGCCCCAGCATTTT. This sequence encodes CASSEGYRGSNQPQHF.

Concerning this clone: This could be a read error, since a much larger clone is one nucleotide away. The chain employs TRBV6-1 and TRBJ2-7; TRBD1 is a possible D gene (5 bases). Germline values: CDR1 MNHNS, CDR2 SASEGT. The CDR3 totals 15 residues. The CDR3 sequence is CASSADAGAPYGQYF. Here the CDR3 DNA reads TGTGCCAGCAGTGCAGATGCTGGGGCACCCTACGGGCAGTACTTC.

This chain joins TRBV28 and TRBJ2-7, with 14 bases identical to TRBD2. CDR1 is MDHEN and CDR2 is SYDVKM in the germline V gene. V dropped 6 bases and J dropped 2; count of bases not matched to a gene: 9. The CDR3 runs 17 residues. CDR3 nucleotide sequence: TGTGCCAGCAGGGGGACTAGCGGGAGTCAAGTCCCCTACGAGCAGTACTTC. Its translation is CASRGTSGSQVPYEQYF.

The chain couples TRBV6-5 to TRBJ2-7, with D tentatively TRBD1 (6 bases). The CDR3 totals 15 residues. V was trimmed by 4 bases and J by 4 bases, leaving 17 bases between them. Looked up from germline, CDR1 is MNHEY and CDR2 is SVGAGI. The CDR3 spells CASSFRGRGRYEQYF. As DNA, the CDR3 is TGTGCCAGCAGTTTCAGGGGCAGGGGACGTTACGAGCAGTACTTC.

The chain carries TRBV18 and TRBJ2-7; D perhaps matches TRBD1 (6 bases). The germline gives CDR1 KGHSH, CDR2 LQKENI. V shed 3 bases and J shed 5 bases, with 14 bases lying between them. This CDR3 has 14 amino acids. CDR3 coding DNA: TGTGCCAGCTCACCTACAGGGATCTACCACGAGCAGTACTTC. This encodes CASSPTGIYHEQYF.

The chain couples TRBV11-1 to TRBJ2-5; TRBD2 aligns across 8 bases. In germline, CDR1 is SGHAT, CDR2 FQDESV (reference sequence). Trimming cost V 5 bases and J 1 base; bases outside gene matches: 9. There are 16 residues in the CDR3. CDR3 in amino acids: CASSPRLAGLQETQYF. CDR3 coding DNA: TGTGCCAGCAGCCCCCGGCTAGCGGGCCTCCAAGAGACCCAGTACTTC.

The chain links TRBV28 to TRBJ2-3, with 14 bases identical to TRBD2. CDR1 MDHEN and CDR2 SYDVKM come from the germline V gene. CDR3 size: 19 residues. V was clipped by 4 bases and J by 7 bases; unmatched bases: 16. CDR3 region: CASSWPGLAGDRVINTQYF. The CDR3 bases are TGTGCCAGCAGTTGGCCGGGACTAGCGGGAGACCGGGTCATAAATACGCAGTATTTT.

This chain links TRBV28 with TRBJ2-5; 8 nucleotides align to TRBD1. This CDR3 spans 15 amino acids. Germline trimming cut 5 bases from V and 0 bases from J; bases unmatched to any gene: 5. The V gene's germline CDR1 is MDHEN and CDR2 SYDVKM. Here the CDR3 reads CASSPDREYQETQYF. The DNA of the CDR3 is TGTGCCAGCAGTCCGGACAGGGAGTACCAAGAGACCCAGTACTTC.

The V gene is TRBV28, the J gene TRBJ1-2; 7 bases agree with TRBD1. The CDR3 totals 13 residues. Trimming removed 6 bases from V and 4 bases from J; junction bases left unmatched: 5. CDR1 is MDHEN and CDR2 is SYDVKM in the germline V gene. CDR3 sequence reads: CASSPDRVYGYTF. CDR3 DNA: TGTGCCAGCAGCCCCGACAGGGTCTATGGCTACACCTTC.

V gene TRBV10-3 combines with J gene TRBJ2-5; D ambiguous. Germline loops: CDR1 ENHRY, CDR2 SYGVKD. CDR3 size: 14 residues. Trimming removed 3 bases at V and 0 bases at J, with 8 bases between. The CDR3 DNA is TGTGCCATCAGTGATCGTATGTACCAAGAGACCCAGTACTTC. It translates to CAISDRMYQETQYF.

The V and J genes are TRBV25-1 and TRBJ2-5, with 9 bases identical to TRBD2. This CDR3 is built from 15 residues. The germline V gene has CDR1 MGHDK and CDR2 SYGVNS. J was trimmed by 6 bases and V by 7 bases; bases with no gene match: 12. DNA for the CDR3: TGTGCCAGCAACCCCCCAGCGGGAGGAGGACAGACCCAGTACTTC. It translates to CASNPPAGGGQTQYF.

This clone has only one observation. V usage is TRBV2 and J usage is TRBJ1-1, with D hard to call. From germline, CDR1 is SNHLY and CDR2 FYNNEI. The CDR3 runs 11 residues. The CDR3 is CQKGGETEAFF. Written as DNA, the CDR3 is TGTCAGAAGGGAGGCGAGACTGAAGCTTTCTTT.

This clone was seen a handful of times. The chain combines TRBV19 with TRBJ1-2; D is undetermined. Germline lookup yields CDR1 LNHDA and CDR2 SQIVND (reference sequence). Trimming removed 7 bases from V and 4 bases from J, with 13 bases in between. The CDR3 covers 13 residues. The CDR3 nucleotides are TGTGCCAGTACCCCCGCAGGCCCCTATGGCTACACCTTC. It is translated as CASTPAGPYGYTF.